The rows below give T cell receptor beta chains drawn from one sample of a study of Graves' ophthalmopathy and Graves' hyperthyroidism. Each CDR3 protein gets one entry after TCRdb re-called the multiplex PCR reads with MiXCR. The sample lists roughly 400,000 distinct CDR3 sequences, roughly 15% occurring once. Source material: peripheral blood. Receptors originate from a woman aged 18-29 years with stable Graves' hyperthyroidism. CDR3s include the opening cysteine and the closing phenylalanine or tryptophan. D genes are given only for firm matches. Some rows have no size entry. The others give once, few or many, or a class for an expanded clone.

>TRBV27|15|many|TRBJ2-7|NA
TGTGCCAGCAGTCACACTAGGGGTCACCCCTACGAGCAGTACTTC
CASSHTRGHPYEQYF
>TRBV6-1|16|many|TRBJ1-5|TRBD1
TGTGCCAGCAGTGCCGGGACAGGGGGAACCAATCAGCCCCAGCATTTT
CASSAGTGGTNQPQHF
>TRBV7-9|13|many|TRBJ1-2|NA
TGTGCCAGCAGCTTAGAAACAGCCTATGGCTACACCTTC
CASSLETAYGYTF
>TRBV11-1|15|many|TRBJ1-6|NA
TGTGCCAGCAGCTTTACGAGGGAGGGAGGTTCACCCCTCCACTTT
CASSFTREGGSPLHF
>TRBV11-2|15|many|TRBJ1-1|TRBD1
TGTGCCAGCAGGTCCAACAGGGGCGCGAACACTGAAGCTTTCTTT
CASRSNRGANTEAFF
>TRBV2|15|many|TRBJ2-7|TRBD1
TGTGCCAGCAGTGAAGAAACAGGGGGCCCCTACGAGCAGTACTTC
CASSEETGGPYEQYF
>TRBV20-1|15|many|TRBJ1-2|TRBD1
TGCAGTGCTAGAGAAGGACAGGCCCTTGGCTATGGCTACACCTTC
CSAREGQALGYGYTF
>TRBV2|15|many|TRBJ1-2|TRBD1
TGTGCCAGCACCCTCTCCGGGACAGCTTTCAATGGCTACACCTTC
CASTLSGTAFNGYTF
>TRBV7-8|14|NA|TRBJ1-2|NA
TGTGCCAGCAGCTTTTTGACGGGTGGAGGTGGCTACACCTTC
CASSFLTGGGGYTF
>TRBV5-1|13|many|TRBJ2-2|TRBD1
TGCGCCAGCAGCTTACAGGGGGTCGGGGAGCTGTTTTTT
CASSLQGVGELFF
>TRBV7-9|15|many|TRBJ2-7|TRBD2
TGTGCCAGCAGCCCGGGACTAGCGGTGACCTACGAGCAGTACTTC
CASSPGLAVTYEQYF
>TRBV4-1|16|few|TRBJ2-2|NA
TGCGCCAGCAGCCAAGATAGCTTGCGAAACACCGGGGAGCTGTTTTTT
CASSQDSLRNTGELFF
>TRBV12-3/TRBV12-4|16|many|TRBJ2-2|NA
TGTGCCAGCAGTTTGGGGCAGGGGACGGGCTCCGGGGAGCTGTTTTTT
CASSLGQGTGSGELFF
>TRBV5-1|17|many|TRBJ1-1|NA
TGCGCCAGCAGCTTGTACGGGGCGGTCGGGGTCAACACTGAAGCTTTCTTT
CASSLYGAVGVNTEAFF
>TRBV19|15|many|TRBJ2-2|NA
TGTGCCAGTAGTACACTAGACTTGTACACCGGGGAGCTGTTTTTT
CASSTLDLYTGELFF
>TRBV2|13|many|TRBJ2-5|NA
TGTGCCAGCAGTGAAGCTAGTTGGGAGACCCAGTACTTC
CASSEASWETQYF
>TRBV2|16|many|TRBJ1-1|NA
TGTGCCAGCAGTGATTTATTGATCCTTATGAACACTGAAGCTTTCTTT
CASSDLLILMNTEAFF
>TRBV18|15|many|TRBJ1-1|TRBD1
TGTGCCAGCAGTCCTCCGGGACAGATGAACACTGAAGCTTTCTTT
CASSPPGQMNTEAFF
>TRBV20-1|14|few|TRBJ2-7|NA
TGCAGTGCTACCCCCCCCGGAGCGACCTACGAGCAGTACTTC
CSATPPGATYEQYF
>TRBV12-3/TRBV12-4|12|many|TRBJ1-2|NA
TGTGCCAGCAGTCTCCAGAACTATGGCTACACCTTC
CASSLQNYGYTF
>TRBV29-1|13|NA|TRBJ2-2|TRBD1
TGCAGCGTACAGGGGGCGCAGACCGGGGAGCTGTTTTTT
CSVQGAQTGELFF
>TRBV11-2|14|NA|TRBJ1-1|NA
TGTGCCAGCAGCTTTGTCCCGAGGAACACTGAAGCTTTCTTT
CASSFVPRNTEAFF
>TRBV12-3/TRBV12-4|16|many|TRBJ1-5|NA
TGTGCCAGCAGTTTGGGGGTCGGGGCTAGCAATCAGCCCCAGCATTTT
CASSLGVGASNQPQHF
>TRBV5-1|12|many|TRBJ2-7|NA
TGCGCCAGCAGCATCGACAGATACGAGCAGTACTTC
CASSIDRYEQYF
>TRBV5-1|15|many|TRBJ1-1|NA
TGCGCCAGCAGCTTTCCGGGACGGAAGAACACTGAAGCTTTCTTT
CASSFPGRKNTEAFF
>TRBV20-1|14|many|TRBJ1-1|NA
TGCAGTGCTAGAACCTACAGGGAACTCGCTGAAGCTTTCTTT
CSARTYRELAEAFF
>TRBV9|17|NA|TRBJ1-1|NA
TGTGCCAGCAGCGTAGCTGGAGGGGAGAGGCTGAACACTGAAGCTTTCTTT
CASSVAGGERLNTEAFF
>TRBV19|13|many|TRBJ1-6|NA
TGTGCCAGTAGGTCACAGGGTCGATCACCCCTCCACTTT
CASRSQGRSPLHF
>TRBV6-5|17|many|TRBJ1-6|NA
TGTGCCAGCAGTTACCTCAAGGCGGACAGAATCAATTCACCCCTCCACTTT
CASSYLKADRINSPLHF